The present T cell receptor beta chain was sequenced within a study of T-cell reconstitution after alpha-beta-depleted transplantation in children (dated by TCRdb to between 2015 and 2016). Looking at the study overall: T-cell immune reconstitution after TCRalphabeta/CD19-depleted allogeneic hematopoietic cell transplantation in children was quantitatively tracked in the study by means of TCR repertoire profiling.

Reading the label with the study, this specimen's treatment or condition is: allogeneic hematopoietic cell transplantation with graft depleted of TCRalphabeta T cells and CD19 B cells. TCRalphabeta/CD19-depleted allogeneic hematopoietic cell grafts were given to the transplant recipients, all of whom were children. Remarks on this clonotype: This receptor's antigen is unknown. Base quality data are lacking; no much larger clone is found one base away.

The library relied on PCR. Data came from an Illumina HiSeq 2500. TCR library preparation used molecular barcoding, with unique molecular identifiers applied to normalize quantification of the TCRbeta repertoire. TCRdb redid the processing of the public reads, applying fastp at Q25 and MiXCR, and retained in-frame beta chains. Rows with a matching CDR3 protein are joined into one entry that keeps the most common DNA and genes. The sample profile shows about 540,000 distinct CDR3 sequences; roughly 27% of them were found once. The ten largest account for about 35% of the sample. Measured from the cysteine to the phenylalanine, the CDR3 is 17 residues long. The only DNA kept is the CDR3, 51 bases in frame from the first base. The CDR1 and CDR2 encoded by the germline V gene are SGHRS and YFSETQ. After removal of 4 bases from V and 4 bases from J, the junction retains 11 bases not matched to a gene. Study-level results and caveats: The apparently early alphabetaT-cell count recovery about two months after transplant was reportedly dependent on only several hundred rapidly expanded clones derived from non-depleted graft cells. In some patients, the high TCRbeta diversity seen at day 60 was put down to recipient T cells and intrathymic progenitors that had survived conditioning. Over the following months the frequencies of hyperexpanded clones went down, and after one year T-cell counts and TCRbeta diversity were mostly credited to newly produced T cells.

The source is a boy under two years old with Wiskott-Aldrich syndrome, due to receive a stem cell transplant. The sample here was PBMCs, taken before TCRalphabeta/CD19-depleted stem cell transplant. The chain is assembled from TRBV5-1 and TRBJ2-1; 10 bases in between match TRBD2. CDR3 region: CASSRTSGWGLYNEQFF. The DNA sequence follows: TGCGCCAGCAGCAGGACTAGCGGATGGGGCCTATACAATGAGCAGTTCTTC.